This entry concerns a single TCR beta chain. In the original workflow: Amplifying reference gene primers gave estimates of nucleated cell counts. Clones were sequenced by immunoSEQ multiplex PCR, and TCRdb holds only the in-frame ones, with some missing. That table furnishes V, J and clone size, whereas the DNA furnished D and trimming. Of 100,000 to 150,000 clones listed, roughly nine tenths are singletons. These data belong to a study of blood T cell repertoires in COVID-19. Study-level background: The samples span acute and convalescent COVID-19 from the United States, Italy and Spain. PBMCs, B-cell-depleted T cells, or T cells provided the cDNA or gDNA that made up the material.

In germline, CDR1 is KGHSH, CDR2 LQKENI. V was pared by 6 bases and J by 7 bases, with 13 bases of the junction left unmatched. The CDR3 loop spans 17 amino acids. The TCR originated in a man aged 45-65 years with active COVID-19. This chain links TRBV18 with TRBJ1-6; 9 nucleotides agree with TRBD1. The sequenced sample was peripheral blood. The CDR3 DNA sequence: TGTGCCAGCTCTCCGCCTTCTGGACAGGGGAGAAATTCACCCCTCCACTTT. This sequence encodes CASSPPSGQGRNSPLHF.